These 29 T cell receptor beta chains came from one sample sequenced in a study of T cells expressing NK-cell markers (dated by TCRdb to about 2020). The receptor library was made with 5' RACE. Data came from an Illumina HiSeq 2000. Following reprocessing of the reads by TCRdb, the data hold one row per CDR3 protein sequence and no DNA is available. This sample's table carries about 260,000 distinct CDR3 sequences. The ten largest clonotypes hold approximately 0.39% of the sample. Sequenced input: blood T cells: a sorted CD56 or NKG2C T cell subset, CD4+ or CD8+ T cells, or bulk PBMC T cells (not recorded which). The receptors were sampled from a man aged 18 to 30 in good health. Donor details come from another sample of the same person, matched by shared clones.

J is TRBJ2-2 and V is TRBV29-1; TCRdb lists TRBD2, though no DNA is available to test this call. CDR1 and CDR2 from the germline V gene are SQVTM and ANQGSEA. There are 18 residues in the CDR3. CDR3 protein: CSVVVTSGRALGTGELFF.

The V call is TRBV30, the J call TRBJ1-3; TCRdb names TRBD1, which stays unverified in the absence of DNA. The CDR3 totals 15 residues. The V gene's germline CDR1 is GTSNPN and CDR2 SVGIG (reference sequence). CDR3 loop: CAWKTLGTPGNTIYF.

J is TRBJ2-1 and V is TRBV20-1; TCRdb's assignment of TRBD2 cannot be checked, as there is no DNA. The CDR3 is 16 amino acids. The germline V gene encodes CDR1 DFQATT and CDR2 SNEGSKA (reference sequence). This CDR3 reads CSARANSGRGWNEQFF.

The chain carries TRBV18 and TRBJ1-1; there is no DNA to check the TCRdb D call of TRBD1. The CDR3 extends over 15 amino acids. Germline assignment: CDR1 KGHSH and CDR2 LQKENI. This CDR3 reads CASSPTIRQTAEAFF.

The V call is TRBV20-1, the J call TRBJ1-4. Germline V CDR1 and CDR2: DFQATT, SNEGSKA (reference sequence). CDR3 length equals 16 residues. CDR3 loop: CSARDLFRPTNEKLFF.

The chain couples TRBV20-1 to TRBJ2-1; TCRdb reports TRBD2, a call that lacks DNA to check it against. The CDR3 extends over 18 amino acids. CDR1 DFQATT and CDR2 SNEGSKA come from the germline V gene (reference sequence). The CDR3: CSARAIGQGLASYNEQFF.

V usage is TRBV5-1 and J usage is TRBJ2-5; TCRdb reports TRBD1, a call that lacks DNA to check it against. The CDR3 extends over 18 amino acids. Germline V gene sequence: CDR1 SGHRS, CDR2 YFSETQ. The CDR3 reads CASSLNLDRGRVEETQYF.

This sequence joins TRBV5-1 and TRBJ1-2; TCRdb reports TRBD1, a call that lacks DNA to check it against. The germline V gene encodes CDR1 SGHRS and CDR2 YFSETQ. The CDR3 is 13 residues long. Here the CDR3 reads CASSHDRDYGYTF.

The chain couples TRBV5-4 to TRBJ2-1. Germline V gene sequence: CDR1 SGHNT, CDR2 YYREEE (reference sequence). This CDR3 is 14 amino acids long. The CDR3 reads CASSLAISVNEQFF.

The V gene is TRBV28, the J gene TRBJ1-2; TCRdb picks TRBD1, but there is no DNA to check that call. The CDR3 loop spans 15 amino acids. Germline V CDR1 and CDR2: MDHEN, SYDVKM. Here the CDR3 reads CASSLGSARVYGYTF.

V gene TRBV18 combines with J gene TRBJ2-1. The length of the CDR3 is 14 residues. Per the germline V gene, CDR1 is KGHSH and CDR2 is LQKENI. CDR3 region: CASSPGGVASEQFF.

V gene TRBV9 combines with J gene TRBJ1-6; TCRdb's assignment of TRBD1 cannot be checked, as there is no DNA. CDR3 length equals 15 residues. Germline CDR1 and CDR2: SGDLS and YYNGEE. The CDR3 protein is CASSVGGTRNSPLHF.

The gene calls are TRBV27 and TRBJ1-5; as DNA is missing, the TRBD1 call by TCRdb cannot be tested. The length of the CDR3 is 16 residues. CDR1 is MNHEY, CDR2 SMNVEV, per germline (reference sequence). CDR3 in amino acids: CASSPSWGASNQPQHF.

CDR3 sequence reads: CASSVLTRQETQYF. The V call is TRBV6-1, the J call TRBJ2-5; TCRdb's D call, TRBD2, is unchecked because there is no DNA. The CDR3 length is 14 residues. From germline, CDR1 is MNHNS and CDR2 SASEGT.

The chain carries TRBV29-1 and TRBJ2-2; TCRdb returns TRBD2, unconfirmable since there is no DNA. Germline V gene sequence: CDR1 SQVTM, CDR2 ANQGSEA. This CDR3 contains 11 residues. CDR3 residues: CSAQRERELFF.

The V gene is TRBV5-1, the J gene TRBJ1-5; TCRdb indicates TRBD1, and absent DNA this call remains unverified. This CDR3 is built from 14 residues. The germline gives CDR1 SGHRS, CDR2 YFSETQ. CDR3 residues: CASSLEWGGQPQHF.

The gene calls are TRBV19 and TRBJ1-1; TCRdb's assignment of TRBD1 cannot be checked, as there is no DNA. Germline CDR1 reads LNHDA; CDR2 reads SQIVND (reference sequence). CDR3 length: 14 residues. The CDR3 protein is CASSIHRGPGEAFF.

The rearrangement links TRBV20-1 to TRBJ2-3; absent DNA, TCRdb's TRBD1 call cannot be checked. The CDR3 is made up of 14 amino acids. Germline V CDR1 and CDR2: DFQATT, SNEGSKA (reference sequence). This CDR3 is CSVQSRGSTDTQYF.

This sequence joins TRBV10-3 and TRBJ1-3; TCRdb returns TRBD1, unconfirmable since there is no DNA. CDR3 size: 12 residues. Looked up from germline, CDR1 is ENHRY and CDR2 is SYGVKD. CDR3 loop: CAMGVSGNTIYF.

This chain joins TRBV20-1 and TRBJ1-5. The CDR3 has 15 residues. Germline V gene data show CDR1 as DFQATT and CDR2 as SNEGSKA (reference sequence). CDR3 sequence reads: CSASGPGVSNQPQHF.

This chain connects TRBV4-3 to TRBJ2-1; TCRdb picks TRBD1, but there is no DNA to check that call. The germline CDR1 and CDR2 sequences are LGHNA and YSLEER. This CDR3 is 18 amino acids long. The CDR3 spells CASSQGSIPGRRGHEQFF.

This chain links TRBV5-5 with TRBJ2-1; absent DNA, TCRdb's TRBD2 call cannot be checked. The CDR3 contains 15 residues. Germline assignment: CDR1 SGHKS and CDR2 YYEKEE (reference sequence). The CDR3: CASNGLAVIVNEQFF.

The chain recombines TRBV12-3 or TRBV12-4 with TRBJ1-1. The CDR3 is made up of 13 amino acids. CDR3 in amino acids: CASSLGKNTEAFF.

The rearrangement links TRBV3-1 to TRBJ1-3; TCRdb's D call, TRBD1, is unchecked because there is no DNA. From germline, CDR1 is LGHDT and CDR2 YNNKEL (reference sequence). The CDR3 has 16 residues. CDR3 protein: CASSQQAGISGNTIYF.

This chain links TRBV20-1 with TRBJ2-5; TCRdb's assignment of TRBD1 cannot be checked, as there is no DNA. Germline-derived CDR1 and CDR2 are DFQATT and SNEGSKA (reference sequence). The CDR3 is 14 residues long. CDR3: CSARDPTGLETQYF.

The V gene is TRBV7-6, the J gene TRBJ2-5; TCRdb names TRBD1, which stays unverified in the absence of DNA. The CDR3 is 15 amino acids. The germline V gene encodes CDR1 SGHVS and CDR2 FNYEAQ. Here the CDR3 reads CASSLAPGRGETQYF.

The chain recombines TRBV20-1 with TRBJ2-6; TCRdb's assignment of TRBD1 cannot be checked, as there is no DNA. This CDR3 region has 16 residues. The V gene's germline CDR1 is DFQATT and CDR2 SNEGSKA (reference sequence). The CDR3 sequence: CSGPTGASSGANVLTF.

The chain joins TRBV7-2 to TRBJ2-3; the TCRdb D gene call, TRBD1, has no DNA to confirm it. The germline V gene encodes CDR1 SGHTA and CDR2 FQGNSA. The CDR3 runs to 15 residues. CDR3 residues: CASSPGRVSTDTQYF.

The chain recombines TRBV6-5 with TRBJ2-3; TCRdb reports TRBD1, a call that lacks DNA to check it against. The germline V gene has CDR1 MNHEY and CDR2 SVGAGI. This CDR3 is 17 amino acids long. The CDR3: CASSYSPLLARGDTQYF.